A single sample gave rise to the 32 T cell receptor beta chains below, sequenced in a study of OX40 agonist ivuxolimab in advanced cancers. Method: immunoSEQ multiplex PCR; TCRdb's copy keeps in-frame clones and lacks some. The sample records about 74,000 clones, more than 70% being singletons. Sequencing used CD4+ or CD8+ T cells sorted from blood, obtained in a trial of the OX40 agonist ivuxolimab. The receptors here all came from an adult with an advanced solid tumor such as melanoma, head and neck, liver or kidney cancer.

The V call is TRBV7-3, the J call TRBJ2-6; tentatively, D is TRBD2 (6 bases). The V and J ends lost 11 bases and 3 bases respectively, with 11 bases between them. The CDR3 has 13 residues. Germline CDR1 is SGHTA and CDR2 is FQGTGA. The CDR3 DNA follows: TGTGCCTCATCCGGGGGTGGGGCCAACGTCCTGACTTTC. Translated: CASSGGGANVLTF.

A few counts support this clone. The same CDR3 arises from other DNA sequences in this sample as well. The chain employs TRBV4-2 and TRBJ2-5; 9 bases align to TRBD2. V lost 5 bases, J lost 4 bases, and 5 bases stayed unmatched. Germline CDR1 reads LGHNA; CDR2 reads YNFKEQ. The CDR3 totals 14 residues. The CDR3 sequence is CASSTELAGETQYF. The DNA for the CDR3 is TGTGCCAGCAGCACCGAACTAGCGGGAGAGACCCAGTACTTC.

The chain employs TRBV6-5 and TRBJ1-1; no firm D call. The CDR3 has 16 amino acids. Germline CDR1 is MNHEY and CDR2 is SVGAGI. V shed 0 bases and J shed 1 base, with 12 bases lying between them. CDR3: CASSYSGRPPNTEAFF. In nucleotides, the CDR3 is TGTGCCAGCAGTTACTCAGGACGGCCCCCGAACACTGAAGCTTTCTTT.

In its sample, this clone was seen once. This chain connects TRBV7-8 to TRBJ2-1, with D possibly matching TRBD2 (6 bases). V gave up 5 bases and J gave up 8 bases, with 13 bases separating them. Looked up from germline, CDR1 is SGHVS and CDR2 is FQNEAQ. The CDR3 sequence is 13 residues long. CDR3 in amino acids: CASSTGRRDEQFF. The CDR3 region has the DNA TGTGCCAGCAGCACCGGGCGGAGGGATGAGCAGTTCTTC.

The rearrangement links TRBV7-9 to TRBJ1-2, with 8 bases identical to TRBD1. Germline V gene sequence: CDR1 SEHNR, CDR2 FQNEAQ (reference sequence). V lost 5 bases to trimming and J lost 7 bases; unmatched junction nucleotides: 9. The CDR3 runs to 14 residues. The CDR3 DNA reads TGTGCCAGCAGCCCTACGGGACAGGCGAGTGGCTACACCTTC. This gives the protein CASSPTGQASGYTF.

The rearrangement uses TRBV25-1 and TRBJ1-1; no clear D. V dropped 6 bases and J dropped 3 bases, with 17 bases sitting between them. CDR3 length equals 15 residues. CDR1 is MGHDK and CDR2 is SYGVNS in the germline V gene. The chain's CDR3 is CASRGPGGSYTEAFF. The CDR3 DNA is TGTGCCAGCAGGGGCCCAGGTGGCAGTTACACTGAAGCTTTCTTT.

The J gene is TRBJ2-1, the V gene TRBV5-4, with TRBD2 matching 12 bases. Looked up from germline, CDR1 is SGHNT and CDR2 is YYREEE (reference sequence). The CDR3 runs to 16 residues. J lost 4 bases, V lost 4 bases, and 6 bases had no gene match. The CDR3 nucleotides read TGTGCCAGCAGCAGGGGACTAGCGGGTGATTACAATGAGCAGTTCTTC. Residues: CASSRGLAGDYNEQFF.

This clone was found once. This chain joins TRBV5-6 and TRBJ2-1; D is unclear. This CDR3 has 12 residues. Germline-derived CDR1 and CDR2 are SGHDT and YYEEEE. Trimming took off 0 bases at V and 9 bases at J, with 7 bases between the two ends. As DNA, the CDR3 is TGTGCCAGCAGCTTGGGAGCAGTTGAGCAGTTCTTC. This translates into CASSLGAVEQFF.

V and J are TRBV19 and TRBJ1-5, with D unresolved. The V gene lost 7 bases and the J gene lost 6 bases, with 16 bases spanning the gap. Germline lookup yields CDR1 LNHDA and CDR2 SQIVND (reference sequence). The CDR3 covers 14 residues. CDR3 region: CASTAQSKSQPQHF. In nucleotides, the CDR3 is TGTGCCAGTACGGCCCAGTCGAAAAGTCAGCCCCAGCATTTT. The full variable domain, in which reference TRBV19 and TRBJ1-5 provide the parts outside the CDR3, is DGGITQSPKYLFRKEGQNVTLSCEQNLNHDAMYWYRQDPGQGLRLIYYSQIVNDFQKGDIAEGYSVSREKKESFPLTVTSAQKNPTAFYLCASTAQSKSQPQHFGDGTRLSIL.

The chain has TRBV7-2 and TRBJ2-3; weak D call: TRBD1 (6 bases). The CDR3 has 12 residues. Germline values: CDR1 SGHTA, CDR2 FQGNSA. V was trimmed by 5 bases and J by 10 bases, leaving 13 bases between them. The CDR3 DNA reads as TGTGCCAGCAGCCCCCCCGGACAGTCGCAGTATTTT. Its translation: CASSPPGQSQYF.

V and J are TRBV6-5 and TRBJ1-5; the match to TRBD1 covers 9 bases. Germline V gene lookup returns CDR1 MNHEY and CDR2 SVGAGI. Losses at the gene ends were 5 bases for V and 2 bases for J; bases not matched to a gene: 4. The CDR3 runs to 15 residues. CDR3 sequence reads: CASSTGGGGNQPQHF. CDR3 in DNA: TGTGCCAGCAGTACAGGGGGCGGTGGCAATCAGCCCCAGCATTTT.

Here the CDR3 reads CASSQDRRVSGRGRGVEQFF. The CDR3 region has the DNA TGCGCCAGCAGCCAAGATAGGAGAGTTAGCGGGAGGGGAAGGGGGGTCGAGCAGTTCTTC. The chain combines TRBV4-3 with TRBJ2-1; TRBD2 aligns across 11 bases. Germline values: CDR1 LGHNA, CDR2 YSLEER. The V and J ends lost 0 bases and 10 bases, in that order; junction bases with no gene match: 20. The CDR3 contains 20 residues.

The rearrangement uses TRBV5-6 and TRBJ2-7; tentative D call: TRBD1 (5 bases). The germline V gene has CDR1 SGHDT and CDR2 YYEEEE. V was clipped by 4 bases and J by 2 bases, with 13 bases between them. The CDR3 is made up of 14 amino acids. CDR3 sequence (DNA): TGTGCCAGCAGCCTGACAGTTGGTACCTACGAGCAGTACTTC. It specifies CASSLTVGTYEQYF.

V usage is TRBV5-1 and J usage is TRBJ2-7; D is ambiguous. The CDR3 runs 14 residues. V shed 3 bases and J shed 1 base, with 11 bases lying between them. Germline-derived CDR1 and CDR2 are SGHRS and YFSETQ. CDR3 nucleotides: TGCGCCAGCAGCTCCCTGGACCGATCCTACGAGCAGTACTTC. This gives the protein CASSSLDRSYEQYF.

The table lists this clone with a count of one. This chain joins TRBV18 and TRBJ2-7; TRBD1 matches at 7 bases. The CDR3 has 13 residues. V lost 6 bases to trimming and J lost 2 bases; unmatched junction nucleotides: 4. Looked up from germline, CDR1 is KGHSH and CDR2 is LQKENI. CDR3 sequence (DNA): TGTGCCAGCTCGGTCGGACAGGCCTACGAGCAGTACTTC. The encoded protein is CASSVGQAYEQYF.

V usage is TRBV4-1 and J usage is TRBJ2-2; TRBD1 is a possible D gene (5 bases). The CDR3 runs to 13 residues. Germline assignment: CDR1 MGHRA and CDR2 YSYEKL. Trimming took off 2 bases at V and 11 bases at J, with 12 bases between the two ends. CDR3 DNA: TGCGCCAGCAGCCAATATCGGCAGGGTGAGCTGTTTTTT. Its protein product is CASSQYRQGELFF.

The V and J genes are TRBV18 and TRBJ2-5, with 7 bases identical to TRBD1. Germline CDR1 and CDR2: KGHSH and LQKENI. The CDR3 contains 14 residues. V lost 8 bases and J lost 2; bases outside the gene matches: 8. CDR3 protein: CASTRKQGQETQYF. The CDR3 coding sequence is TGTGCCAGCACCCGTAAACAGGGGCAAGAGACCCAGTACTTC. Looking up the rest from reference TRBV18 and TRBJ2-5 gives the full variable domain: NAGVMQNPRHLVRRRGQEARLRCSPMKGHSHVYWYRQLPEEGLKFMVYLQKENIIDESGMPKERFSAEFPKEGPSILRIQQVVRGDSAAYFCASTRKQGQETQYFGPGTRLLVL.

This chain links TRBV7-8 with TRBJ2-2; D may match TRBD1 or TRBD2 (7 bases each). V lost 3 bases to trimming and J lost 5 bases, with 10 bases between them. Looked up from germline, CDR1 is SGHVS and CDR2 is FQNEAQ. The CDR3 contains 14 residues. CDR3 sequence: CASSFQGGTGELFF. CDR3 bases: TGTGCCAGCAGCTTCCAGGGGGGGACCGGGGAGCTGTTTTTT.

The chain links TRBV5-1 to TRBJ2-1, with 7 bases identical to TRBD2. This CDR3 spans 17 amino acids. V dropped 4 bases and J dropped 4; count of bases not matched to a gene: 14. Germline CDR1 reads SGHRS; CDR2 reads YFSETQ. The CDR3 DNA reads TGCGCCAGCAGCCCCACCGCCGGAGCGGGAATATACAATGAGCAGTTCTTC. It specifies CASSPTAGAGIYNEQFF.

The chain employs TRBV6-1 and TRBJ2-2; TRBD2 is a possible D gene (5 bases). The V end was cut by 8 bases, the J end by 7 bases, with 8 bases between. Germline loops: CDR1 MNHNS, CDR2 SASEGT. This CDR3 is built from 11 residues. CDR3 DNA: TGTGCCAGCTCCCGGGGCGGGGAGCTGTTTTTT. Encoded protein: CASSRGGELFF.

This clone was seen only a few times. The V gene is TRBV7-2, the J gene TRBJ2-5; TRBD1 is a possible D gene (5 bases). V lost 4 bases, J lost 2 bases, and 11 bases lay in between. The V gene's germline CDR1 is SGHTA and CDR2 FQGNSA. CDR3 length: 14 amino acids. CDR3 nucleotides: TGTGCCAGCAGCTCCTACCGACAGCAAGAGACCCAGTACTTC. This translates into CASSSYRQQETQYF.

The rearrangement joins TRBV5-1 to TRBJ1-5, with D unclear. CDR1 SGHRS and CDR2 YFSETQ come from the germline V gene. CDR3 length equals 13 residues. Deletions cut 4 bases from V and 11 bases from J, with 16 bases between. CDR3 coding DNA: TGCGCCAGCAGCGAAGGAGACGGACTGGCCCAGCATTTT. Protein product: CASSEGDGLAQHF.

The V gene is TRBV7-2, the J gene TRBJ2-4; D gene uncertain. CDR1 and CDR2 (germline): SGHTA, FQGNSA. This CDR3 region has 12 residues. V lost 10 bases to trimming and J lost 6 bases, with 13 bases between them. CDR3 sequence reads: CAIASSANIQYF. DNA for the CDR3: TGTGCCATCGCAAGTTCAGCAAACATTCAGTACTTC.

This chain joins TRBV19 and TRBJ1-4; the D gene is possibly TRBD1 (5 bases). Germline values: CDR1 LNHDA, CDR2 SQIVND (reference sequence). Trimming took 5 bases from V and 6 from J, leaving 13 bases between them. The CDR3 sequence is 14 residues long. For the CDR3, the DNA is TGTGCCAGTAGTGCAGGGAGATTAGATGAAAAACTGTTTTTT. Protein product: CASSAGRLDEKLFF.

The chain combines TRBV19 with TRBJ1-1; 12 nucleotides align to TRBD1. Germline-derived CDR1 and CDR2 are LNHDA and SQIVND (reference sequence). The CDR3 covers 15 residues. V was pared by 8 bases and J by 1 base, with 5 bases of the junction left unmatched. Written as DNA, the CDR3 is TGTGCCAGTGCGGGGACAGGGGGCTCGAACACTGAAGCTTTCTTT. Translation gives CASAGTGGSNTEAFF.

The chain links TRBV7-9 to TRBJ1-2; perhaps TRBD1 as D (5 bases). The length of the CDR3 is 14 residues. CDR1 is SEHNR, CDR2 FQNEAQ, per germline (reference sequence). V dropped 2 bases and J dropped 3 bases, with 10 bases sitting between them. The CDR3, as DNA: TGTGCCAGCAGCTTAACTGACAGAGACTATGGCTACACCTTC. Encoded protein: CASSLTDRDYGYTF.

The genes are TRBV4-3 and TRBJ2-7; no firm D call. CDR1 is LGHNA, CDR2 YSLEER, per germline. The CDR3 totals 14 residues. V was trimmed by 0 bases and J by 0 bases, leaving 6 bases between them. In nucleotides, the CDR3 is TGCGCCAGCAGCCAAGAGGGCAGCTCCTACGAGCAGTACTTC. It yields the protein CASSQEGSSYEQYF.

J is TRBJ1-2 and V is TRBV5-1; D call uncertain. Trimming took 0 bases from V and 7 from J, leaving 7 bases between them. The CDR3 contains 12 residues. Germline lookup yields CDR1 SGHRS and CDR2 YFSETQ. CDR3 loop: CASSLGSFGYTF. In DNA, the CDR3 is TGCGCCAGCAGCTTGGGGTCCTTTGGCTACACCTTC.

This clone occurred once. CDR3 sequence reads: CASSQDEGGIAGGPHNEQFF. DNA for the CDR3: TGTGCCAGCAGCCAAGATGAAGGTGGGATAGCGGGAGGGCCCCACAATGAGCAGTTCTTC. The chain recombines TRBV14 with TRBJ2-1; the match to TRBD2 covers 11 bases. Per germline, CDR1 SGHDN and CDR2 FVKESK. This CDR3 is built from 20 residues. Trimming took 0 bases from V and 5 from J; bases not matched to a gene: 15.

Only a few counts were recorded for this clone. The genes are TRBV2 and TRBJ1-1; TRBD1 might be the D (5 bases). Germline V lookup: CDR1 SNHLY, CDR2 FYNNEI. The V and J ends lost 2 bases and 8 bases respectively, with 9 bases between them. The CDR3 is made up of 12 amino acids. The CDR3 nucleotides are TGTGCCAGCAGTGAATCAGAGGGGGAAGCTTTCTTT. It specifies CASSESEGEAFF.

The chain links TRBV7-8 to TRBJ2-1, with a possible D match to TRBD2 (6 bases). This CDR3 is built from 14 residues. V dropped 3 bases and J dropped 5 bases, with 11 bases sitting between them. Germline assignment: CDR1 SGHVS and CDR2 FQNEAQ. This chain's CDR3 is CASSFGGTHNEQFF. The CDR3 coding sequence is TGTGCCAGCAGCTTCGGCGGGACCCACAATGAGCAGTTCTTC.

This rearrangement joins TRBV7-3 to TRBJ2-2; 8 positions agree with TRBD1. The CDR3 is 16 residues long. CDR1 is SGHTA and CDR2 is FQGTGA in the germline V gene. The V segment lost 1 base and the J segment 5 bases; nucleotides outside the gene matches: 6. CDR3 residues: CASSLNQGANTGELFF. CDR3 DNA: TGTGCCAGCAGCTTAAACCAGGGGGCAAATACCGGGGAGCTGTTTTTT.